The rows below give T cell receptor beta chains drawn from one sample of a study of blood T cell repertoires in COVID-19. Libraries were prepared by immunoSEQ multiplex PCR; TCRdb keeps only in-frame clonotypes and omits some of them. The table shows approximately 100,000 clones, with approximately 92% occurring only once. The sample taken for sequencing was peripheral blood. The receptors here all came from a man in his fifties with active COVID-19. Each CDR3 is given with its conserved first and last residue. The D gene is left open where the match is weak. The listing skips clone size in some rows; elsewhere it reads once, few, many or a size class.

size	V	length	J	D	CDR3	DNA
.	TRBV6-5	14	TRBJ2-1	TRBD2	CASRQGTRDNEQFF	TGTGCCAGCAGACAAGGGACTAGGGATAATGAGCAGTTCTTC
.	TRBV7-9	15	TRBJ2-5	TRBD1	CASSLGGQAAETQYF	TGTGCCAGCAGCTTAGGTGGACAGGCCGCAGAGACCCAGTACTTC
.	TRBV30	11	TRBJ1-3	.	CAWSVLNTIYF	TGTGCCTGGAGTGTACTCAACACCATATATTTT
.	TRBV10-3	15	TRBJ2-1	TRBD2	CATGLAGGSYNEQFF	TGTGCCACCGGACTAGCGGGAGGTTCCTACAATGAGCAGTTCTTC
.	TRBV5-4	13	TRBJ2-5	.	CASSSGILETQYF	TGTGCCAGCAGCTCAGGGATTTTGGAGACCCAGTACTTC
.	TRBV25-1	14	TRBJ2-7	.	CASSRRAGSYEQYF	TGTGCCAGCAGCCGGAGGGCCGGATCCTACGAGCAGTACTTC
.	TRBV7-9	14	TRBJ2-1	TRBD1	CASSSQQGNNEQFF	TGTGCCAGCAGCTCACAACAGGGGAACAATGAGCAGTTCTTC
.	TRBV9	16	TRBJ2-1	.	CASSVEAARSYNEQFF	TGTGCCAGCAGCGTAGAAGCGGCACGCTCCTACAATGAGCAGTTCTTC
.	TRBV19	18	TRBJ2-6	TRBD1	CASSISRDRESIANVLTF	TGTGCCAGTAGTATATCTCGGGACAGGGAATCGATAGCCAACGTCCTGACTTTC
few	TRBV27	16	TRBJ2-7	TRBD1	CASRPTAGTGSYEQYF	TGTGCCAGCAGGCCGACCGCCGGGACAGGATCCTACGAGCAGTACTTC
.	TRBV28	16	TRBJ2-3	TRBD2	CASSLRSGSQTDTQYF	TGTGCCAGCAGTTTGCGCAGCGGGAGTCAGACAGATACGCAGTATTTT
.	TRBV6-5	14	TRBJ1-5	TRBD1	CASSYLQGWQPQHF	TGTGCCAGCAGTTACCTACAGGGGTGGCAGCCCCAGCATTTT
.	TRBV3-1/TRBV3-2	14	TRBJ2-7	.	CASSVGLDAYEQYF	TGTGCCAGCAGCGTGGGACTGGATGCCTACGAGCAGTACTTC
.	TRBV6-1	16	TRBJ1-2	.	CASSDTPGVPNYGYTF	TGTGCCAGCAGTGATACCCCCGGGGTCCCTAACTATGGCTACACCTTC
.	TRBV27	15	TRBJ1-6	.	CASSLQGGLGSPLHF	TGTGCCAGCAGTTTACAAGGAGGTTTAGGTTCACCCCTCCACTTT
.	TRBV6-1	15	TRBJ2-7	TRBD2	CASSETSGSMYEQYF	TGTGCCAGCAGTGAAACTAGCGGGAGTATGTACGAGCAGTACTTC
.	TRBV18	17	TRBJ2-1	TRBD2	CASSPPQGTSSYNEQFF	TGTGCCAGCTCACCACCGCAAGGGACTAGCTCCTACAATGAGCAGTTCTTC
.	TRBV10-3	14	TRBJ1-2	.	CAIRGSTGTYGYTF	TGTGCCATCAGGGGTTCGACAGGTACCTATGGCTACACCTTC
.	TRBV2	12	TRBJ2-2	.	CASGGGTGELFF	TGTGCCAGCGGGGGAGGAACCGGGGAGCTGTTTTTT
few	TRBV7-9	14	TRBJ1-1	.	CASSPQGFDTEAFF	TGTGCCAGCAGCCCACAGGGATTTGACACTGAAGCTTTCTTT
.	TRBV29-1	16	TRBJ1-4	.	CSASGRGGTLNEKLFF	TGCAGCGCCTCCGGACGTGGCGGGACGTTAAATGAAAAACTGTTTTTT
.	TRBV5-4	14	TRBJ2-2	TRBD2	CASSREGQGGELFF	TGTGCCAGCAGTCGGGAGGGCCAGGGCGGGGAGCTGTTTTTT
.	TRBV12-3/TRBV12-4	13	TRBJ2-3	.	CASSLQGPDTQYF	TGTGCCAGCAGTCTTCAGGGCCCAGATACGCAGTATTTT
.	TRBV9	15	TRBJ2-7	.	CASSAGGLPLYEQYF	TGTGCCAGCAGCGCTGGGGGACTCCCTCTCTACGAGCAGTACTTC
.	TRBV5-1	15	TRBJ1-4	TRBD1	CASRGDRGSNEKLFF	TGCGCCAGCAGGGGGGACAGGGGATCTAATGAAAAACTGTTTTTT
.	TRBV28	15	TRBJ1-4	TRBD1	CASSLFGTGPRKLFF	TGTGCCAGCAGTTTATTTGGGACAGGGCCGAGGAAACTGTTTTTT
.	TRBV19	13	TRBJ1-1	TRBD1	CASSIEEGAQAFF	TGTGCCAGTAGTATAGAGGAGGGGGCACAAGCTTTCTTT
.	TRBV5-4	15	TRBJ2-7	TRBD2	CASSRYGGRASEQYF	TGTGCCAGCAGCCGCTACGGCGGGAGGGCCTCCGAGCAGTACTTC
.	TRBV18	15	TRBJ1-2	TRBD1	CASSPPGTESDGYTF	TGTGCCAGCTCACCACCTGGGACAGAATCAGATGGCTACACCTTC
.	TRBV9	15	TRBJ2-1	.	CASSAEADTYNEQFF	TGTGCCAGCAGCGCGGAAGCGGATACTTACAATGAGCAGTTCTTC
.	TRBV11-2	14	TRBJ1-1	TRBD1	CASSISGGETEAFF	TGTGCCAGCAGCATCTCAGGGGGCGAGACTGAAGCTTTCTTT
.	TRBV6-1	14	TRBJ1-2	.	CASSERDKIYGYTF	TGTGCCAGCAGTGAAAGGGACAAGATCTATGGCTACACCTTC
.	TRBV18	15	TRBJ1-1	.	CASSPSTVVYTEAFF	TGTGCCAGCTCACCCTCTACCGTTGTGTACACTGAAGCTTTCTTT
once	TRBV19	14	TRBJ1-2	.	CASQVRPGNYGYTF	TGTGCCAGTCAGGTGCGGCCGGGGAACTATGGCTACACCTTC
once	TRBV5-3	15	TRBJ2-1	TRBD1	CARSTRQGFHNEQFF	TGTGCCAGAAGCACCCGACAGGGATTTCACAATGAGCAGTTCTTC
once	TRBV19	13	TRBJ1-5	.	CASSIGGRQPQHF	TGTGCCAGTAGTATAGGGGGCCGTCAGCCCCAGCATTTT
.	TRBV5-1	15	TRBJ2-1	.	CASSLGGNPYNEQFF	TGCGCCAGCAGCTTGGGCGGGAACCCGTACAATGAGCAGTTCTTC
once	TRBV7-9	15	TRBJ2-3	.	CASSLVVAAADTQYF	TGTGCCAGCAGCTTAGTCGTAGCGGCAGCCGATACGCAGTATTTT
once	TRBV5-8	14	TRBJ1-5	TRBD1	CASSAGTGFLPQHF	TGTGCCAGCAGCGCCGGGACAGGGTTTCTGCCCCAGCATTTT
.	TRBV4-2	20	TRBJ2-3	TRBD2	CASSQEALGSGRASPDTQYF	TGTGCCAGCAGCCAAGAGGCTCTGGGAAGCGGGAGGGCCAGTCCAGATACGCAGTATTTT
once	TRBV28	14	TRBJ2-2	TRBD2	CASREAGDTGELFF	TGTGCCAGCAGGGAAGCGGGAGACACCGGGGAGCTGTTTTTT
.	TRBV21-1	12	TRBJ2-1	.	CAGSGEGYEQFF	TGTGCCGGATCGGGGGAGGGCTATGAGCAGTTCTTC
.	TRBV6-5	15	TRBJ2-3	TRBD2	CASSRTSGELGTQYF	TGTGCCAGCAGCCGGACTAGCGGAGAGTTAGGTACGCAGTATTTT
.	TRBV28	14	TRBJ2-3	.	CASRLAGRTDTQYF	TGTGCCAGCAGACTGGCGGGTCGCACAGATACGCAGTATTTT
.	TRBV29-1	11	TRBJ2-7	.	CSVANYYEQYF	TGCAGCGTTGCCAACTACTACGAGCAGTACTTC
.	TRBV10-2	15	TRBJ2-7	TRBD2	CASRTGTRSNVEQYF	TGCGCCAGCAGGACCGGGACTAGAAGTAACGTAGAGCAGTACTTC
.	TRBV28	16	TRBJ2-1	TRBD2	CASISGGGSSYNEQFF	TGTGCCAGCATTAGTGGTGGCGGGAGCTCCTACAATGAGCAGTTCTTC
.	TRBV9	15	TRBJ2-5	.	CASSVGASVQETQYF	TGTGCCAGCAGCGTAGGGGCTAGCGTACAAGAGACCCAGTACTTC
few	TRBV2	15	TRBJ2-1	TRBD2	CASSVLAGEFNEQFF	TGTGCCAGCAGTGTTCTAGCGGGAGAATTCAATGAGCAGTTCTTC
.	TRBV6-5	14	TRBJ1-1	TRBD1	CASQIDRGNTEAFF	TGTGCCAGCCAAATCGACAGGGGAAACACTGAAGCTTTCTTT
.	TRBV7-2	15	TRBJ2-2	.	CASSSQGGNTGELFF	TGTGCCAGCAGCTCGCAGGGGGGAAACACCGGGGAGCTGTTTTTT
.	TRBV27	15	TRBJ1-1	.	CASRPPRTVNTEAFF	TGTGCCAGCAGACCGCCAAGGACAGTGAACACTGAAGCTTTCTTT
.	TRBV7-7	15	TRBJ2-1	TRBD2	CASSLGLAGVNEQFF	TGTGCCAGCAGCTTGGGACTAGCGGGAGTCAATGAGCAGTTCTTC